The next 26 T cell receptor beta chains were all read from a single sample in a study of blood T cells in healthy people across ages. A second PCR of about 6 to 12 cycles used a sample-barcoded 5' primer and a J-beta primer mix. TCRdb recomputed calls from the 5' RACE reads with MiXCR, one row per CDR3 protein. The sample holds fewer than 2,000,000 distinct CDR3 sequences, about 31% seen once. Material for sequencing was blood. These receptors came from a woman between 25 and 40 years old in good health.

The chain has TRBV12-3 or TRBV12-4 and TRBJ2-3, with TRBD1 matching over 10 bases. V shed 10 bases and J 2 bases; nucleotides not matched to a gene: 12. The CDR3 length is 16 residues. This CDR3 is CATQGGTGALTDTQYF. The CDR3 DNA reads as TGTGCCACCCAAGGTGGGACAGGGGCTCTCACAGATACGCAGTATTTT.

This chain connects TRBV30 to TRBJ1-1, with 7 bases aligning to TRBD1. J gave up 5 bases and V 0 bases, and 6 bases lay outside the gene matches. The germline V gene has CDR1 GTSNPN and CDR2 SVGIG (reference sequence). The CDR3 covers 14 residues. CDR3 loop: CAWSVSRGVTEAFF. In nucleotides, the CDR3 is TGTGCCTGGAGTGTCAGCAGGGGGGTTACTGAAGCTTTCTTT.

The table lists this clonotype with a few counts. V usage is TRBV10-3 and J usage is TRBJ2-2, with a tentative D call TRBD2 (5 bases). V was pared by 6 bases and J by 3 bases, with 11 bases between. The length of the CDR3 is 14 residues. Germline V gene lookup returns CDR1 ENHRY and CDR2 SYGVKD. The DNA of the CDR3 is TGTGCCATCAGGGACTCCCTTCACACCGGGGAGCTGTTTTTT. It specifies CAIRDSLHTGELFF.

The CDR3 reads CASSGIAGGPHTQYF. The CDR3 nucleotides read TGTGCCAGCAGCGGAATAGCGGGGGGGCCGCATACGCAGTATTTT. The chain recombines TRBV9 with TRBJ2-3; 11 bases line up with TRBD2. From germline, CDR1 is SGDLS and CDR2 YYNGEE. V was pared by 3 bases and J by 7 bases, with 7 bases of the junction left unmatched. The CDR3 has 15 amino acids.

The chain carries TRBV5-1 and TRBJ2-1; 7 bases agree with TRBD2. The CDR3 contains 15 residues. Per germline, CDR1 SGHRS and CDR2 YFSETQ. Unmatched junction bases numbered 10, after V lost 4 bases and J lost 6 bases. The CDR3 nucleotides are TGCGCCAGCAGCCCCGTTAGCGGGCGAACCAATGAGCAGTTCTTC. The encoded protein is CASSPVSGRTNEQFF.

The chain carries TRBV13 and TRBJ1-6; TRBD1 matches 10 bases. Per the germline V gene, CDR1 is PRHDT and CDR2 is FYEKMQ (reference sequence). Trimming removed 5 bases from V and 5 bases from J; junction bases left unmatched: 6. The CDR3 is 16 residues long. CDR3 in amino acids: CASSVGTGENNSPLHF. CDR3 sequence (DNA): TGTGCCAGCAGCGTCGGGACAGGGGAAAATAATTCACCCCTCCACTTT. The whole variable domain, remainder taken from reference TRBV13 and TRBJ1-6, is AAGVIQSPRHLIKEKRETATLKCYPIPRHDTVYWYQQGPGQDPQFLISFYEKMQSDKGSIPDRFSAQQFSDYHSELNMSSLELGDSALYFCASSVGTGENNSPLHFGNGTRLTVT.

This chain uses TRBV12-3 or TRBV12-4 with TRBJ2-7; D is ambiguous. The CDR3 runs 13 residues. The germline V and J ends were trimmed by 1 base and 4 bases, with 8 bases remaining between them. CDR3 residues: CASSLVDPYEQYF. CDR3 DNA: TGTGCCAGCAGTTTAGTGGACCCATACGAGCAGTACTTC.

This clonotype occurred many times. This chain links TRBV5-1 with TRBJ2-3; D is unresolved. CDR1 SGHRS and CDR2 YFSETQ come from the germline V gene. V shed 0 bases and J shed 0 bases, with 11 bases lying between them. CDR3 length: 16 residues. DNA for the CDR3: TGCGCCAGCAGCTTGGGACTCGAGTCTAGCACAGATACGCAGTATTTT. This encodes CASSLGLESSTDTQYF. Full variable domain (rest looked up from reference TRBV5-1 and TRBJ2-3): KAGVTQTPRYLIKTRGQQVTLSCSPISGHRSVSWYQQTPGQGLQFLFEYFSETQRNKGNFPGRFSGRQFSNSRSEMNVSTLELGDSALYLCASSLGLESSTDTQYFGPGTRLTVL.

This clonotype was observed a handful of times. The chain recombines TRBV7-2 with TRBJ2-7; 8 bases match TRBD2. The germline V gene encodes CDR1 SGHTA and CDR2 FQGNSA. This CDR3 region has 14 residues. V lost 5 bases and J lost 3; bases outside the gene matches: 6. The DNA of the CDR3 is TGTGCCAGCAGCCCCAGCGGGGGTTTCTACGAGCAGTACTTC. It encodes CASSPSGGFYEQYF.

V is TRBV7-9 and J is TRBJ2-1; 7 bases are a match to TRBD1. Trimming at V came to 5 bases and at J to 8 bases, leaving 9 bases not matched to a gene. CDR1 and CDR2 (germline): SEHNR, FQNEAQ (reference sequence). This CDR3 is 14 amino acids long. The CDR3 sequence: CASSAGQEVDEQFF. CDR3 DNA sequence: TGTGCCAGCAGCGCAGGACAGGAGGTGGATGAGCAGTTCTTC.

This clonotype occurred a few times. V and J are TRBV2 and TRBJ2-1, with 9 positions matching TRBD1. The J segment lost 6 bases and the V segment lost 5 bases, leaving 11 bases of the junction unmatched. CDR3 length equals 16 residues. The germline V gene has CDR1 SNHLY and CDR2 FYNNEI. This CDR3 reads CASSQSSGTGLNEQFF. CDR3 nucleotides: TGTGCCAGCAGTCAAAGCTCCGGGACAGGGCTCAATGAGCAGTTCTTC.

In its sample, this clonotype was seen a few times. This chain uses TRBV13 with TRBJ2-3, with D possibly matching TRBD1 (5 bases). V dropped 4 bases and J dropped 0 bases, with 14 bases sitting between them. The germline V gene has CDR1 PRHDT and CDR2 FYEKMQ (reference sequence). This CDR3 is built from 16 residues. The CDR3 here is CASSSTGSSSTDTQYF. In DNA, the CDR3 is TGTGCCAGCAGCTCTACAGGTAGCTCGAGCACAGATACGCAGTATTTT.

This clonotype turned up a few times. The chain links TRBV27 to TRBJ1-2, with 11 bases identical to TRBD1. Germline V gene data show CDR1 as MNHEY and CDR2 as SMNVEV (reference sequence). The CDR3 is made up of 16 amino acids. The trim removed 4 bases at V and 4 bases at J, leaving 8 bases unmatched. Written as DNA, the CDR3 is TGTGCCAGCAGTTCCCGGACAGGGGGCACCCCCTATGGCTACACCTTC. The encoded protein is CASSSRTGGTPYGYTF.

This sequence joins TRBV27 and TRBJ2-2; 7 bases match TRBD2. CDR1 is MNHEY, CDR2 SMNVEV, per germline (reference sequence). This CDR3 spans 14 amino acids. The trim removed 7 bases at V and 4 bases at J, leaving 6 bases unmatched. The CDR3 DNA follows: TGTGCCAGCAATTTGGGGGGGGGCACCGGGGAGCTGTTTTTT. The encoded protein is CASNLGGGTGELFF.

About this clonotype: A much larger clone lies one base from this, so it may be a read error. The chain carries TRBV6-2 or TRBV6-3 and TRBJ2-6, with TRBD2 matching over 7 bases. The CDR3 is 17 residues long. The germline V gene encodes CDR1 MNHEY and CDR2 SVGEGT. CDR3 DNA sequence: TGTGCCAGCAGTTCTTGGCTAGCGGCTTCTGGGGCCAACGTCCGGACTTTC. It translates to CASSSWLAASGANVRTF.

In this sample, this clonotype turned up a few times. V gene TRBV21-1 combines with J gene TRBJ2-7. TRBV21-1 is marked as a pseudogene. The CDR3 sequence is 16 residues long. The CDR3 loop reads CASSKVSDKGSYEQYF. In DNA, the CDR3 is TGTGCCAGCAGCAAAGTGAGCGATAAGGGCTCCTACGAGCAGTACTTC.

The V call is TRBV3-1, the J call TRBJ2-1; 8 bases agree with TRBD2. V was clipped by 6 bases and J by 6 bases; unmatched bases: 10. Germline-derived CDR1 and CDR2 are LGHDT and YNNKEL (reference sequence). This CDR3 has 15 amino acids. The CDR3 bases are TGTGCCAGCAGACTAGCGGTTGGGGCCGGCAATGAGCAGTTCTTC. It encodes CASRLAVGAGNEQFF.

This clonotype was seen at least ten times. The chain uses TRBV6-2 or TRBV6-3 and TRBJ1-2, with unresolved D. CDR1 and CDR2 from the germline V gene are MNHEY and SVGEGT. With 3 bases removed from V and 8 bases from J, the gap between germline ends came to 4 bases. The CDR3 extends over 10 amino acids. CDR3 amino acids: CASSYPGYTF. The CDR3 region has the DNA TGTGCCAGCAGTTATCCAGGCTACACCTTC.

The chain uses TRBV6-5 and TRBJ1-6, with a weak D call TRBD1 (5 bases). This CDR3 region has 16 residues. Deletions cut 5 bases from V and 10 bases from J, with 21 bases between. Germline CDR1 and CDR2: MNHEY and SVGAGI. The CDR3 bases are TGTGCCAGCAGTCCCGCCTCAGGGAGCATTGGATCACCCCTCCACTTT. This gives the protein CASSPASGSIGSPLHF.

The chain joins TRBV28 to TRBJ1-5, with D tentatively TRBD1 (5 bases). V was cut by 10 bases and J by 4 bases, with 20 bases left in between. This CDR3 contains 15 residues. The germline V gene encodes CDR1 MDHEN and CDR2 SYDVKM. Here the CDR3 reads CATVAAGRLNQPQHF. The CDR3 DNA reads TGTGCCACCGTCGCAGCGGGGCGACTTAATCAGCCCCAGCATTTT.

This clonotype was seen a few times. V usage is TRBV10-3 and J usage is TRBJ1-5, with D unclear. Germline V gene data show CDR1 as ENHRY and CDR2 as SYGVKD. The CDR3 runs 16 residues. Trimming removed 0 bases at V and 1 base at J, with 10 bases between. In nucleotides, the CDR3 is TGTGCCATCAGTGAGTCGATTTTCAGCAGCAATCAGCCCCAGCATTTT. Encoded protein: CAISESIFSSNQPQHF.

This clonotype was observed a handful of times. The chain links TRBV20-1 to TRBJ1-5; 9 bases match TRBD1. Losses at the gene ends were 2 bases for V and 0 bases for J; bases not matched to a gene: 8. The CDR3 runs 17 residues. The germline V gene encodes CDR1 DFQATT and CDR2 SNEGSKA (reference sequence). CDR3 residues: CSARTGTGTYSNQPQHF. CDR3 nucleotides: TGCAGTGCTAGAACAGGGACAGGGACATATAGCAATCAGCCCCAGCATTTT.

The chain recombines TRBV28 with TRBJ1-2, with a weak D call TRBD1 (6 bases). V was trimmed by 6 bases and J by 7 bases, leaving 15 bases between them. CDR3 size: 13 residues. CDR1 and CDR2 from the germline V gene are MDHEN and SYDVKM. The CDR3 sequence: CASSRGPVGGYTF. The CDR3 region has the DNA TGTGCCAGCAGCCGGGGGCCGGTAGGTGGCTACACCTTC.

The J gene is TRBJ2-3, the V gene TRBV7-2; 7 nucleotides match TRBD1. The CDR3 is made up of 14 amino acids. The junction had 7 bases not matched to a gene; V was cut back by 4 bases and J by 6 bases. Germline V gene data show CDR1 as SGHTA and CDR2 as FQGNSA. The DNA for the CDR3 is TGTGCCAGCAGCTCCCGGGACAGCTTCGATACGCAGTATTTT. This translates into CASSSRDSFDTQYF.

CDR3 sequence reads: CSARDQTRAGANEQYF. The CDR3 bases are TGCAGTGCTAGAGATCAAACCCGAGCTGGGGCCAACGAGCAGTACTTC. This chain uses TRBV20-1 with TRBJ2-5, with a possible D match to TRBD1 (5 bases). With the DNA end fitting TRBJ2-7 better, the J assignment may be wrong. This CDR3 is built from 16 residues. Germline CDR1 and CDR2: DFQATT and SNEGSKA (reference sequence).

The V and J genes are TRBV28 and TRBJ2-3; TRBD1 matches at 7 bases. The CDR3 is 15 amino acids. V gave up 4 bases and J gave up 2 bases; unmatched junction bases: 6. From germline, CDR1 is MDHEN and CDR2 SYDVKM. CDR3 residues: CASSSTGTATDTQYF. CDR3 DNA sequence: TGTGCCAGCAGTTCGACCGGGACAGCCACAGATACGCAGTATTTT.